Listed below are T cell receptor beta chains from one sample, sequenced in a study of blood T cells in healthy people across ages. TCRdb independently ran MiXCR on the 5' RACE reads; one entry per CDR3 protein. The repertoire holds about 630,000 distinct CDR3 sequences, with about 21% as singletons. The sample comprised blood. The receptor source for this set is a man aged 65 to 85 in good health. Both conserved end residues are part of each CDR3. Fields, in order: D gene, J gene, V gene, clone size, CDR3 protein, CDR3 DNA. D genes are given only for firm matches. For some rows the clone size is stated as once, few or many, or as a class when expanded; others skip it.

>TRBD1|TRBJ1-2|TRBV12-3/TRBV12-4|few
CASTKAGGNGYTF
TGTGCCAGCACAAAGGCAGGGGGCAATGGCTACACCTTC
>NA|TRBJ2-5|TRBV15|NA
CATRLVGEQETQYF
TGTGCCACCAGATTAGTAGGGGAACAAGAGACCCAGTACTTC
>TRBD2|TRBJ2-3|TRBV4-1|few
CASSQATSGRTDTQYF
TGCGCCAGCAGCCAAGCGACTAGCGGGAGAACAGATACGCAGTATTTT
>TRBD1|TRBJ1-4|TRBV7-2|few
CASSFRGFTNEKLFF
TGTGCCAGCAGCTTCAGGGGGTTTACTAATGAAAAACTGTTTTTT
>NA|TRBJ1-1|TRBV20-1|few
CSAREAKGVFTEAFF
TGCAGTGCTAGAGAGGCGAAGGGGGTCTTCACTGAAGCTTTCTTT
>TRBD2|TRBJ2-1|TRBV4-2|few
CASSTLAGVGNEQFF
TGTGCCAGCAGCACACTAGCGGGAGTGGGGAATGAGCAGTTCTTC
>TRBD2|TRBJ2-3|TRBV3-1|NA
CASSQVSTGGTADTQYF
TGTGCCAGCAGCCAAGTTTCAACGGGAGGTACGGCAGATACGCAGTATTTT
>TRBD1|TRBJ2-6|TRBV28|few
CASSPNRQGPGANVLTF
TGTGCCAGCAGCCCTAACCGACAGGGGCCTGGGGCCAACGTCCTGACTTTC
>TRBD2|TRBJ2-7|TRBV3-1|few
CASSPLAGASEQYF
TGTGCCAGCAGCCCACTAGCGGGAGCATCCGAGCAGTACTTC
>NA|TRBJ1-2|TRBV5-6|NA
CASSLGRGRNGYTF
TGTGCCAGCAGCTTGGGAAGAGGAAGGAATGGCTACACCTTC
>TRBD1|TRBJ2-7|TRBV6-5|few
CASSYSGQGFSYEQYF
TGTGCCAGCAGTTACTCTGGACAGGGGTTTTCCTACGAGCAGTACTTC
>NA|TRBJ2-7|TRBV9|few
CASSAGTPPNYEQYF
TGTGCCAGCAGCGCCGGGACTCCTCCCAACTACGAGCAGTACTTC
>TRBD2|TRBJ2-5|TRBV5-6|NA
CASSLGLAGGKTQYF
TGTGCCAGCAGCTTGGGACTAGCGGGAGGTAAAACCCAGTACTTC
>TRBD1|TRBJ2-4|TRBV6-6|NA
CASSLGQGGGNIQYF
TGTGCCAGCAGTTTAGGACAGGGAGGAGGAAACATTCAGTACTTC
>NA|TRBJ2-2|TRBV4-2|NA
CASSQFFGTPNTGELFF
TGTGCCAGCAGCCAATTCTTTGGGACACCGAACACCGGGGAGCTGTTTTTT
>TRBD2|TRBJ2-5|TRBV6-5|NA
CASSYSNLAGEVTQYF
TGTGCCAGCAGTTACTCGAACCTAGCGGGAGAGGTGACCCAGTACTTC
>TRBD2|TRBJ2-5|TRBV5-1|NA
CASSKRSGTSGETQYF
TGCGCCAGCAGCAAGAGGTCCGGGACTAGCGGAGAGACCCAGTACTTC
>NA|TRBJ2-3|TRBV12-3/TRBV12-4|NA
CASSGRRGDVEYF
TGTGCCAGCAGTGGAAGGAGAGGAGATGTGGAGTATTTT
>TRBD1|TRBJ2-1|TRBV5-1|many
CASSPGTGGPYNEQFF
TGCGCCAGCAGCCCCGGGACAGGGGGCCCCTACAATGAGCAGTTCTTC
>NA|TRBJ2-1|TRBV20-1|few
CSARVGGDEQFF
TGCAGTGCTAGAGTGGGAGGCGATGAGCAGTTCTTC
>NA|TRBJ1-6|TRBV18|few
CASSWRSSYNSPLHF
TGTGCCAGCTCTTGGAGGAGCTCCTATAATTCACCCCTCCACTTT
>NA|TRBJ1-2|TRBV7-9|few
CASSYAGARGYGYTF
TGTGCCAGCAGTTACGCGGGGGCTAGGGGCTATGGCTACACCTTC
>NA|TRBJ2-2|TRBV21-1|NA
CASSPRGTTSSVTGELFF
TGTGCCAGCAGCCCGAGGGGGACCACTTCGTCGGTCACCGGGGAGCTGTTTTTT
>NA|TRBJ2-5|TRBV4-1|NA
CASSQDQGGGIGETQYF
TGCGCCAGCAGCCAAGATCAAGGAGGCGGGATCGGAGAGACCCAGTACTTC
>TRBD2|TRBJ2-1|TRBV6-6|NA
CASSSETSGKYNEQFF
TGTGCCAGCAGTTCAGAGACTAGCGGGAAATACAATGAGCAGTTCTTC
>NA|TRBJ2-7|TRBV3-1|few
CASSQTASEYEQYF
TGTGCCAGCAGCCAAACCGCTAGCGAGTACGAGCAGTACTTC
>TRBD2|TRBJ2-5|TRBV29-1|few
CSVDGGTSGTQETQYF
TGCAGCGTCGACGGGGGGACTAGCGGGACCCAAGAGACCCAGTACTTC
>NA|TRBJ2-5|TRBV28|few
CASSYTTEETQYF
TGTGCCAGCAGCTACACGACGGAAGAGACCCAGTACTTC
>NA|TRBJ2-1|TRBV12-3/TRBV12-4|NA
CASSRQSSSYNEQFF
TGTGCCAGCAGTCGACAGTCATCTTCCTACAATGAGCAGTTCTTC
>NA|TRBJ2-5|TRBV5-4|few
CASSTPGADRTQYF
TGTGCCAGCAGCACCCCAGGGGCAGATCGGACCCAGTACTTC
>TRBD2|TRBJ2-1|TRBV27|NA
CASSLSGRRNEQFF
TGTGCCAGCAGCCTTAGCGGGAGGCGAAATGAGCAGTTCTTC
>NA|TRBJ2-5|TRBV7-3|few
CASSLYPLETQYF
TGTGCCAGCAGCTTATACCCTCTTGAGACCCAGTACTTC
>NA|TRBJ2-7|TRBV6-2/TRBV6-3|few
CASSLAISYEQYF
TGTGCCAGCAGCCTAGCGATCTCCTACGAGCAGTACTTC
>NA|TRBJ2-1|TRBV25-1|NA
CASSEYFYNEQFF
TGTGCCAGCAGTGAATATTTCTACAATGAGCAGTTCTTC
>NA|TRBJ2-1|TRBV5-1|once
CASSVTGGQEQFF
TGCGCCAGCAGCGTGACAGGTGGTCAGGAGCAGTTCTTC